A selection of T cell receptor beta chains follows, all from one sample in a study of blood T cell repertoires in COVID-19. TCRdb's table, derived via immunoSEQ multiplex PCR, lists solely in-frame clones and lacks some. This table holds 200,000 or so clones, about 79% found once. What was sequenced was peripheral blood. These TCRs come from a man in his forties who had recovered from COVID-19. Each CDR3 is given with its conserved first and last residue. A D gene is named only where the DNA matches it firmly. Clone size appears in some rows only: once, few, many, or a class for an expanded clone.

d_gene	len	v_gene	abundance	j_gene	CDR3aa	CDR3nt
TRBD2	16	TRBV7-9	few	TRBJ2-3	CASSLSLLAGADTQYF	TGTGCCAGCAGCTTATCTTTACTAGCGGGAGCAGATACGCAGTATTTT
.	15	TRBV4-3	.	TRBJ2-7	CASSQSPGGPYEQYF	TGCGCCAGCAGCCAGTCCCCAGGGGGGCCCTACGAGCAGTACTTC
TRBD1	18	TRBV9	.	TRBJ2-3	CASSAGTGRSSSTDTQYF	TGTGCCAGCAGCGCCGGGACAGGGAGATCCTCTAGCACAGATACGCAGTATTTT
.	14	TRBV5-1	.	TRBJ2-5	CASSPQGTEETQYF	TGCGCCAGCAGCCCACAGGGAACTGAAGAGACCCAGTACTTC
TRBD1	19	TRBV12-5	.	TRBJ2-6	CASGLERTGVFSGANVLTF	TGTGCTAGTGGTTTGGAACGGACAGGGGTTTTCTCTGGGGCCAACGTCCTGACTTTC
.	13	TRBV27	once	TRBJ2-5	CASSVRARETQYF	TGTGCCAGCAGTGTCAGGGCCCGGGAGACCCAGTACTTC
.	15	TRBV4-3	.	TRBJ2-3	CASSQGGLSLNTQYF	TGCGCCAGCAGCCAGGGAGGCCTCTCTTTGAATACGCAGTATTTT
TRBD1	18	TRBV10-2	.	TRBJ1-1	CASSDAPGNRGMNTEAFF	TGCGCCAGCAGTGACGCCCCGGGGAACAGGGGAATGAACACTGAAGCTTTCTTT
.	15	TRBV7-2	.	TRBJ1-1	CASSFEQARYTEAFF	TGTGCCAGCAGCTTCGAACAGGCGCGGTACACTGAAGCTTTCTTT
.	14	TRBV5-5	.	TRBJ1-1	CASSFQRGGDEAFF	TGTGCCAGCAGCTTTCAGCGGGGAGGGGATGAAGCTTTCTTT
TRBD2	14	TRBV5-1	.	TRBJ2-3	CASSVAGSTDTQYF	TGCGCCAGCTCCGTAGCGGGAAGTACGGATACGCAGTATTTT
.	14	TRBV3-1/TRBV3-2	.	TRBJ1-4	CASSQDNQNEKLFF	TGTGCCAGCAGCCAAGATAACCAGAATGAAAAACTGTTTTTT
TRBD1	13	TRBV27	few	TRBJ1-2	CASSLLRGHGYTF	TGTGCCAGCAGTTTGCTCAGGGGGCATGGCTACACCTTC
.	14	TRBV19	few	TRBJ1-1	CASSRQGPGAWAFF	TGTGCCAGTAGTCGTCAGGGGCCCGGCGCGTGGGCTTTCTTT
.	15	TRBV5-4	.	TRBJ1-1	CASSSTDSMNTEAFF	TGTGCCAGCAGCTCAACGGACAGCATGAACACTGAAGCTTTCTTT
TRBD1	16	TRBV6-9	few	TRBJ2-7	CASSYSATGVVYEQYF	TGTGCCAGCAGTTATTCCGCGACAGGGGTGGTTTACGAGCAGTACTTC
.	13	TRBV30	.	TRBJ1-1	CARKHPRGTEAFF	TGTGCCCGGAAACACCCGCGGGGCACTGAAGCTTTCTTT
.	13	TRBV5-6	.	TRBJ1-4	CASSLSVNEKLFF	TGTGCCAGCAGCTTGTCGGTTAATGAAAAACTGTTTTTT
TRBD1	14	TRBV7-2	.	TRBJ2-5	CASSSGTGGQTQYF	TGTGCCAGCAGCTCCGGGACAGGGGGCCAGACCCAGTACTTC
TRBD2	16	TRBV2	few	TRBJ2-7	CASNLRAGEISYEQYF	TGTGCCAGCAACCTCCGAGCGGGGGAAATCTCCTACGAGCAGTACTTC
.	13	TRBV12-3/TRBV12-4	once	TRBJ2-5	CASSPRTAGTQYF	TGTGCCAGCAGTCCCCGGACTGCGGGGACCCAGTACTTC
TRBD2	18	TRBV11-2	.	TRBJ2-3	CASSEGIGLLGGTDTQYF	TGTGCCAGCAGCGAGGGTATCGGACTCCTCGGGGGGACAGATACGCAGTATTTT
.	16	TRBV6-2/TRBV6-3	few	TRBJ1-2	CASSPGTYRHADGYTF	TGTGCCAGCAGTCCCGGGACTTACCGTCACGCCGATGGCTACACCTTC
.	18	TRBV27	.	TRBJ1-6	CASSPRLGTSSYNSPLHF	TGTGCCAGCAGTCCAAGACTCGGAACCAGCTCCTATAATTCACCCCTCCACTTT
.	14	TRBV11-3	once	TRBJ2-1	CASSSGSSYNEQFF	TGTGCCAGCAGCTCCGGGAGCTCCTACAATGAGCAGTTCTTC
.	12	TRBV19	once	TRBJ1-2	CAGGTGNYGYTF	TGTGCCGGGGGTACAGGGAACTATGGCTACACCTTC
.	17	TRBV18	.	TRBJ1-1	CASSPRIHRDEGTEAFF	TGTGCCAGCTCACCGCGAATACACAGGGACGAGGGCACTGAAGCTTTCTTT
.	13	TRBV6-5	.	TRBJ1-6	CASSLPGDSPLHF	TGTGCCAGCAGCCTACCGGGGGATTCACCCCTCCACTTT
TRBD2	14	TRBV10-2	once	TRBJ2-1	CASRTSGGAAEQFF	TGCGCCAGCAGGACTAGCGGGGGGGCTGCGGAGCAGTTCTTC